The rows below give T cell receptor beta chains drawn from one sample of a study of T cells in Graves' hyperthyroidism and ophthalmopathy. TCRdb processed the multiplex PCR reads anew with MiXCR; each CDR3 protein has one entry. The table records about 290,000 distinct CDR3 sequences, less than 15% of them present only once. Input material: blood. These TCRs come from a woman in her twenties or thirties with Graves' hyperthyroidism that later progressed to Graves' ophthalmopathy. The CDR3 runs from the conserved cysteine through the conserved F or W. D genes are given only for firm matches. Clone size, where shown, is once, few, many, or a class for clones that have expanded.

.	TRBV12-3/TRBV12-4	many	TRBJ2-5	TGTGCCAGCACCTCCGGTCGGAGGCAGACCCAGTACTTC	CASTSGRRQTQYF
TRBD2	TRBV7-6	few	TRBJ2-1	TGTGCCAGCAACTTAGTAGCGGGAGTTGAGCAGTTCTTC	CASNLVAGVEQFF
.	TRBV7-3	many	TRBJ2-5	TGTGCCAGCAGCGTCGACGGTCAAGAGACCCAGTACTTC	CASSVDGQETQYF
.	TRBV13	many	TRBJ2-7	TGTGCCAGCAGCGGGGAAGGGGGGCGCTCAGGGTCCGAGCAGTACTTC	CASSGEGGRSGSEQYF
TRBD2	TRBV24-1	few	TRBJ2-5	TGTGCCACCAGTGATTATGGACTAGCGGGAGGTCCAGAGACCCAGTACTTC	CATSDYGLAGGPETQYF
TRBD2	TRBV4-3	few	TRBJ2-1	TGCGCCAGCAGCCAGGGTAGTCGGGAGGGCCGTGTTGAGCAGTTCTTC	CASSQGSREGRVEQFF
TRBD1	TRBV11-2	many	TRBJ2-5	TGTGCCAGCAGCCTGAGGCCAGGGGGAGAGACCCAGTACTTC	CASSLRPGGETQYF
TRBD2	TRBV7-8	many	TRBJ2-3	TGTGCCAGCAGCTCAACCGGGACTAGGGCTGATACGCAGTATTTT	CASSSTGTRADTQYF
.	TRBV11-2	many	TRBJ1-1	TGTGCCAGCAGTCTACAGGGCACTGAAGCTTTCTTT	CASSLQGTEAFF
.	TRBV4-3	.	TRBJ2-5	TGCGCCAGCAGCCAAGACCCACCTCTTGGAGCTCCAGGGGCCCCTCAAGAGACCCAGTACTTC	CASSQDPPLGAPGAPQETQYF
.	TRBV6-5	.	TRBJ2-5	TGTGCCAGCAGTTACTCGGCGGGTAGGGAGACCCAGTACTTC	CASSYSAGRETQYF
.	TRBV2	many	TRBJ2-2	TGTGCCAGTACTAAAACCGGGGAGCTGTTTTTT	CASTKTGELFF
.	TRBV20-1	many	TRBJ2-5	TGCAGTGCTAGAGAAGCTAGCGAGTCTGCTAAGGGCCAGTACTTC	CSAREASESAKGQYF
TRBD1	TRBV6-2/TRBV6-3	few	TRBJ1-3	TGTGCCAGCAGATTCACTTGGACAGGGACCGGAAACACCATATATTTT	CASRFTWTGTGNTIYF
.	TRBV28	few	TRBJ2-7	TGTGCCGGCAGTCCAGACAAGCCCTCCTACGAGCAGTACTTC	CAGSPDKPSYEQYF
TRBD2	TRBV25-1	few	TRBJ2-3	TGTGCCAGCAGTGAAGGAAGAGCGGGAGCGTCTGCAGATACGCAGTATTTT	CASSEGRAGASADTQYF
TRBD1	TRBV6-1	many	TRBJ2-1	TGTGCCAGCAGTCAAGGGGGCCCCAGATACAATGAGCAGTTCTTC	CASSQGGPRYNEQFF
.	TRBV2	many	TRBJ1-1	TGTGCCACCGGGATCGCCTTCGGAGCTTTCTTT	CATGIAFGAFF
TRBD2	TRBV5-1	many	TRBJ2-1	TGCGCCAGCAGCTTATCAGCGGGAGGGTACAATGAGCAGTTCTTC	CASSLSAGGYNEQFF
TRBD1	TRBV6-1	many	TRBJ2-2	TGTGCCAGCAAAATGGGACAGATTATTAACACCGGGGAGCTGTTTTTT	CASKMGQIINTGELFF
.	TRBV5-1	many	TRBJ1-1	TGCGCCAGCAGCCTCGAGGGGATGAACACTGAAGCTTTCTTT	CASSLEGMNTEAFF
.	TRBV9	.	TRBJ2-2	TGTGCCAGCAGGACCTCGAACACCGGGGAGCTGTTTTTT	CASRTSNTGELFF
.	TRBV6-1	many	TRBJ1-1	TGTGCCAGCACCATGAGCGGGGGGGTCACTGAAGCTTTCTTT	CASTMSGGVTEAFF
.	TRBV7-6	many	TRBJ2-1	TGTGCCAGCAGCCCATCGGCGGAGGGCACCTACAATGAGCAGTTCTTC	CASSPSAEGTYNEQFF
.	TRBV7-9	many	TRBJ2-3	TGTGCCAGCAGCTTAGATGCAGGAATGGATACGCAGTATTTT	CASSLDAGMDTQYF
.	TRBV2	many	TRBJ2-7	TGCGCCAGCAGCTTAAGAGGCGGCTACGAGCAGTACTTC	CASSLRGGYEQYF
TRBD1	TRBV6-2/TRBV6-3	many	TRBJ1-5	TGTGCCAGCAGTGAACTCAGGGGGCAATATCAGCCCCAGCATTTT	CASSELRGQYQPQHF
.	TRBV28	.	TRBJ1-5	TGTGCCAGCAGTTTATCCCGGGGCAGGGACTCTCAGCCCCAGCATTTT	CASSLSRGRDSQPQHF
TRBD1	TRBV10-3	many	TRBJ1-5	TGTGCCATCAGTCCGGGACAGGGGGACGAAAAGCCCCAGCATTTT	CAISPGQGDEKPQHF
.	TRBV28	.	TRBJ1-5	TGTGCCAGCCATCTGGGGACTGGCAATCAGCCCCAGCATTTT	CASHLGTGNQPQHF
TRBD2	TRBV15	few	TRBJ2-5	TGTGCCACCAGCAGACCTAAACGGAGGACTAGCGATATGGAGACCCAGTACTTC	CATSRPKRRTSDMETQYF